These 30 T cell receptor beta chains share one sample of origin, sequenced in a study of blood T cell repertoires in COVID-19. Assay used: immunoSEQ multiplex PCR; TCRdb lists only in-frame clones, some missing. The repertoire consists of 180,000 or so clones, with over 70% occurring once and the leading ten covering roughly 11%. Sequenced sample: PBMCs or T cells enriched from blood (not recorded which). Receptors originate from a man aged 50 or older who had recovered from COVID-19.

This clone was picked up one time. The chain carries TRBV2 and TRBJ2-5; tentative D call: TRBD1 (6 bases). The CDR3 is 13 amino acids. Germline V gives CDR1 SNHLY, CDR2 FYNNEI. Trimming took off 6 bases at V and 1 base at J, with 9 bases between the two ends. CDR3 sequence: CASSQDSQETQYF. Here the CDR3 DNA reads TGTGCCAGCAGCCAGGACAGCCAAGAGACCCAGTACTTC.

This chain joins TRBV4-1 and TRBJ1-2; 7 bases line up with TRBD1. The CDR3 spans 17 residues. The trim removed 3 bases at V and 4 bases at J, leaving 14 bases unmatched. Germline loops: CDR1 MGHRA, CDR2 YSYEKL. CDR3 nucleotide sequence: TGCGCCAGCAGCCACCGGGACAGTCGACTCGCTAGCTATGGCTACACCTTC. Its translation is CASSHRDSRLASYGYTF.

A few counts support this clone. CDR3 sequence reads: CASGPYYEQYF. As DNA, the CDR3 is TGTGCCAGTGGTCCCTATTACGAGCAGTACTTC. V and J are TRBV19 and TRBJ2-7; D gene unclear. Germline CDR1 is LNHDA and CDR2 is SQIVND (reference sequence). V gave up 8 bases and J gave up 4 bases, with 9 bases separating them. The CDR3 length is 11 residues.

The CDR3 nucleotides are TGTGCCTGGAGAAGACCGGGTGCCACTGAAGCTTTCTTT. Amino acid sequence: CAWRRPGATEAFF. The V call is TRBV30, the J call TRBJ1-1; D gene ambiguous. The CDR3 contains 13 residues. Trimming took off 3 bases at V and 4 bases at J, with 12 bases between the two ends. Per the germline V gene, CDR1 is GTSNPN and CDR2 is SVGIG (reference sequence).

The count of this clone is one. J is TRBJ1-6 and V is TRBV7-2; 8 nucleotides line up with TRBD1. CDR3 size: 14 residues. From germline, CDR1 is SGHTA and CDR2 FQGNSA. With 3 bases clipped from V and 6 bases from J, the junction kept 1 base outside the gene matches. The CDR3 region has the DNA TGTGCCAGCAGCTTCGACAGGGGTAATTCACCCCTCCACTTT. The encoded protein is CASSFDRGNSPLHF.

The CDR3 DNA reads TGTGCCAGCAGTGGGACAGGGGGGCGAGGTCAGCCCCAGCATTTT. This sequence encodes CASSGTGGRGQPQHF. V and J are TRBV2 and TRBJ1-5, with 10 bases fitting TRBD1. This CDR3 spans 15 amino acids. The V segment lost 4 bases and the J segment 6 bases; nucleotides outside the gene matches: 6. Germline assignment: CDR1 SNHLY and CDR2 FYNNEI. Full variable domain (outside the CDR3, taken from reference TRBV2 and TRBJ1-5): EPEVTQTPSHQVTQMGQEVILRCVPISNHLYFYWYRQILGQKVEFLVSFYNNEISEKSEIFDDQFSVERPDGSNFTLKIRSTKLEDSAMYFCASSGTGGRGQPQHFGDGTRLSIL.

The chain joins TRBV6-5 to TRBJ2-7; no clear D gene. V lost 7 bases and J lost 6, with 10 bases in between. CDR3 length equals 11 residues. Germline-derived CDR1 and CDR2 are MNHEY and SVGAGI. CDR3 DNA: TGTGCCAGCAAAATCTTCTCCGAGCAGTACTTC. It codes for CASKIFSEQYF.

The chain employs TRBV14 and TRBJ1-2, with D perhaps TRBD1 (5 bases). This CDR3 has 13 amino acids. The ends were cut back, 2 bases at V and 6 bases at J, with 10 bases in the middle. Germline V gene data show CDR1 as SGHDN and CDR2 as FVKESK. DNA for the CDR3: TGTGCCAGCAGCCAATCAGGGATACATGGCTACACCTTC. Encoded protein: CASSQSGIHGYTF.

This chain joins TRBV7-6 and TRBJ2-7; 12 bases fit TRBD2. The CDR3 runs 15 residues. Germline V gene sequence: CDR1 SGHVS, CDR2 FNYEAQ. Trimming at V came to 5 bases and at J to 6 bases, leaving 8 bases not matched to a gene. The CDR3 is CASSPSGGASVEQYF. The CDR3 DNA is TGTGCCAGCAGCCCTAGCGGGGGGGCCTCGGTCGAGCAGTACTTC.

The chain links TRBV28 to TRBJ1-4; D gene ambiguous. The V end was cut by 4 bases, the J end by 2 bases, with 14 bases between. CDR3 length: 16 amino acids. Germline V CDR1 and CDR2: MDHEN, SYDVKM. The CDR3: CASSSRRGVTNEKLFF. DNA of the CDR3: TGTGCCAGCAGTTCACGCCGCGGGGTGACTAATGAAAAACTGTTTTTT.

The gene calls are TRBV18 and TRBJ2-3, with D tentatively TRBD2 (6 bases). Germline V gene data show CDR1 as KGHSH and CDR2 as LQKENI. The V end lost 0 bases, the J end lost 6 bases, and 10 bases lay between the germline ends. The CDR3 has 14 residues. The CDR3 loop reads CASSPPMAGDTQYF. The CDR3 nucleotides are TGTGCCAGCTCACCACCTATGGCGGGGGATACGCAGTATTTT.

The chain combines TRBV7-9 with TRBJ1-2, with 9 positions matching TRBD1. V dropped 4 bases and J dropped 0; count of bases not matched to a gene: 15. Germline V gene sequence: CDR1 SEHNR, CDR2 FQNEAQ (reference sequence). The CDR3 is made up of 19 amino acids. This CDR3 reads CASSSQNRDRVWANYGYTF. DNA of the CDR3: TGTGCCAGCAGCTCCCAAAACCGGGACAGGGTATGGGCTAACTATGGCTACACCTTC.

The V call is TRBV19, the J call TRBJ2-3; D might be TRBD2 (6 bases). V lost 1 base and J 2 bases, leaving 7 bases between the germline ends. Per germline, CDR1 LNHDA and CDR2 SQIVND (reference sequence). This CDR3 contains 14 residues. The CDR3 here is CASSIGGVTDTQYF. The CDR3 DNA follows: TGTGCCAGTAGTATAGGCGGGGTCACAGATACGCAGTATTTT.

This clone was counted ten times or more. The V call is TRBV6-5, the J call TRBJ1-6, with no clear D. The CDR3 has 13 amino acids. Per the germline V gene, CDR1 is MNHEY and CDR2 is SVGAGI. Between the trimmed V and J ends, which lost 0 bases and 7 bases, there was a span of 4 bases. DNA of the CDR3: TGTGCCAGCAGTTACTCCCCGAATTCACCCCTCCACTTT. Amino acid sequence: CASSYSPNSPLHF.

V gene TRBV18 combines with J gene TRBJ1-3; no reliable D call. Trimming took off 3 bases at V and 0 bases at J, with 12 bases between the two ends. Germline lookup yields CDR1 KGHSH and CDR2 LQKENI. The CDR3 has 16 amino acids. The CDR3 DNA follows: TGTGCCAGCTCACCCCTCCCGGTCCCCTCTGGAAACACCATATATTTT. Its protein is CASSPLPVPSGNTIYF.

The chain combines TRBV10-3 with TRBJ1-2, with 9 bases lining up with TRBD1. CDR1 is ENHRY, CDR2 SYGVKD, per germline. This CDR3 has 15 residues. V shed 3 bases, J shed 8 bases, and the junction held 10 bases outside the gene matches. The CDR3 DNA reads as TGTGCCATCAGTGACCCCGGGACAGGGTCCGAAGGCTACACCTTC. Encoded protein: CAISDPGTGSEGYTF.

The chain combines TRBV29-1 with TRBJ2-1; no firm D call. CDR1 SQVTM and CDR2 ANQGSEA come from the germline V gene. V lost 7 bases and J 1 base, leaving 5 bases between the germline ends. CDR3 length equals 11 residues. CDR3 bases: TGCAGCGGCGAGTCCTACAATGAGCAGTTCTTC. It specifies CSGESYNEQFF.

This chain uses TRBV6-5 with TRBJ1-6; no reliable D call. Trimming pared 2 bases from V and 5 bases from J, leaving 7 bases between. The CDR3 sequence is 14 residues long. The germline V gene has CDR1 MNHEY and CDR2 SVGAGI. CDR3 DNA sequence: TGTGCCAGCAGTTACGAGGGTCATAATTCACCCCTCCACTTT. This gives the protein CASSYEGHNSPLHF.

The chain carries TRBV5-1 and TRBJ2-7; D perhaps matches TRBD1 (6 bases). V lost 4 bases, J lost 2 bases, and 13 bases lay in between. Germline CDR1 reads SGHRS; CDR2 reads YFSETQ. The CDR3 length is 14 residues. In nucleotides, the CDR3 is TGCGCCAGCAGCGAACTGGGACATACCTACGAGCAGTACTTC. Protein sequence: CASSELGHTYEQYF.

CDR3 sequence reads: CASSTEGSYEQYF. DNA for the CDR3: TGTGCCAGCAGTACTGAGGGCTCCTACGAGCAGTACTTC. The rearrangement joins TRBV6-5 to TRBJ2-7; tentatively, D is TRBD2 (5 bases). Germline CDR1 and CDR2: MNHEY and SVGAGI. V lost 5 bases and J lost 0, with 8 bases in between. The CDR3 has 13 amino acids.

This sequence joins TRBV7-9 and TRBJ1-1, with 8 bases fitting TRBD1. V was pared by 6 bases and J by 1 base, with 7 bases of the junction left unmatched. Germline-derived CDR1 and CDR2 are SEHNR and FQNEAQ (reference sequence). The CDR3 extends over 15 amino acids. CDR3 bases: TGTGCCAGCAGTCGCCCCGGGACAGGGAACACTGAAGCTTTCTTT. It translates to CASSRPGTGNTEAFF.

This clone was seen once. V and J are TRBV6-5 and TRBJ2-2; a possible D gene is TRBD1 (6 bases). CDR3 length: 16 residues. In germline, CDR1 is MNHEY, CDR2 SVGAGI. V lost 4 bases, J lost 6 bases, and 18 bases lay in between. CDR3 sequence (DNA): TGTGCCAGCAGTTCAACGAGGACAGATGTCGCCGGGGAGCTGTTTTTT. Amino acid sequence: CASSSTRTDVAGELFF.

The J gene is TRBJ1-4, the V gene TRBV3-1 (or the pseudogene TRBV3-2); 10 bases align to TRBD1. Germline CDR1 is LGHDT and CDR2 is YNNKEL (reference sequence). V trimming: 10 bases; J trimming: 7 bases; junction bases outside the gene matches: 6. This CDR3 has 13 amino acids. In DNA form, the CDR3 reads TGTGCCATCCCAGGACAGGGGGGTGAAAAACTGTTTTTT. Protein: CAIPGQGGEKLFF.

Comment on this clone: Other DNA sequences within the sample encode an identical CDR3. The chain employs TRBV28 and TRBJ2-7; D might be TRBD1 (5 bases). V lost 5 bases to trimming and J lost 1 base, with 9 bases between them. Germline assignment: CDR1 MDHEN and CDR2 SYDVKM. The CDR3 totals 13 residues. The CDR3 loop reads CASSIDSSYEQYF. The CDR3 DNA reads TGTGCCAGCAGTATAGACAGTTCCTACGAGCAGTACTTC. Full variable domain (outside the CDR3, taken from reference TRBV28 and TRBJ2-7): DVKVTQSSRYLVKRTGEKVFLECVQDMDHENMFWYRQDPGLGLRLIYFSYDVKMKEKGDIPEGYSVSREKKERFSLILESASTNQTSMYLCASSIDSSYEQYFGPGTRLTVT.

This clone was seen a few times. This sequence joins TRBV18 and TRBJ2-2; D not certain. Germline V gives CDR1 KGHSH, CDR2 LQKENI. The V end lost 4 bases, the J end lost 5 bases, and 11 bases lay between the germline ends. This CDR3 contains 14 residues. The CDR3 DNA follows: TGTGCCAGCTCACGCGACCGACAAACCGGGGAGCTGTTTTTT. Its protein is CASSRDRQTGELFF. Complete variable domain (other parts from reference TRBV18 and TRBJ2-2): NAGVMQNPRHLVRRRGQEARLRCSPMKGHSHVYWYRQLPEEGLKFMVYLQKENIIDESGMPKERFSAEFPKEGPSILRIQQVVRGDSAAYFCASSRDRQTGELFFGEGSRLTVL.

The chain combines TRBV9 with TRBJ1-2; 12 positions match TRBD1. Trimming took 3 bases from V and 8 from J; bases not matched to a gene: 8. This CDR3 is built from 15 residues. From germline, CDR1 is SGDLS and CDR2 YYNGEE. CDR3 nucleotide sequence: TGTGCCAGCAGCGCAAGGGACAGGGGGCTAGGGGGCTACACCTTC. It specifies CASSARDRGLGGYTF.

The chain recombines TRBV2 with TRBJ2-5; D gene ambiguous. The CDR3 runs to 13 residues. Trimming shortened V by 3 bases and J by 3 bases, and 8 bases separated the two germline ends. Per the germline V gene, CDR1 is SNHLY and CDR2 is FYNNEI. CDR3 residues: CASSDSGEETQYF. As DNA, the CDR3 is TGTGCCAGCAGTGACTCCGGAGAAGAGACCCAGTACTTC.

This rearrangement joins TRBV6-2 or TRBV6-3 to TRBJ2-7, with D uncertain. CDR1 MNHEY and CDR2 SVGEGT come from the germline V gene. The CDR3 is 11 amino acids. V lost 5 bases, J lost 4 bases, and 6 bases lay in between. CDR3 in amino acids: CASSNGYEQYF. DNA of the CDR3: TGTGCCAGCAGTAACGGGTACGAGCAGTACTTC.

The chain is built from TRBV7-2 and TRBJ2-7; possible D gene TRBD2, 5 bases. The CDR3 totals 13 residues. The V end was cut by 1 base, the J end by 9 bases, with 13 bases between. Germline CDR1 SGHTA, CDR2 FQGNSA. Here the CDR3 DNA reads TGTGCCAGCAGCTTAGGTCCCGCTCTAGCGCAGTACTTC. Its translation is CASSLGPALAQYF.

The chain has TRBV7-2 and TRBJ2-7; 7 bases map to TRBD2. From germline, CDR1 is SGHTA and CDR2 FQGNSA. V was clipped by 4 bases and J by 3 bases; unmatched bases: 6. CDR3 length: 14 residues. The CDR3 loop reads CASSSGLVNYEQYF. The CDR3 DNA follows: TGTGCCAGCAGCTCCGGACTAGTAAACTACGAGCAGTACTTC.